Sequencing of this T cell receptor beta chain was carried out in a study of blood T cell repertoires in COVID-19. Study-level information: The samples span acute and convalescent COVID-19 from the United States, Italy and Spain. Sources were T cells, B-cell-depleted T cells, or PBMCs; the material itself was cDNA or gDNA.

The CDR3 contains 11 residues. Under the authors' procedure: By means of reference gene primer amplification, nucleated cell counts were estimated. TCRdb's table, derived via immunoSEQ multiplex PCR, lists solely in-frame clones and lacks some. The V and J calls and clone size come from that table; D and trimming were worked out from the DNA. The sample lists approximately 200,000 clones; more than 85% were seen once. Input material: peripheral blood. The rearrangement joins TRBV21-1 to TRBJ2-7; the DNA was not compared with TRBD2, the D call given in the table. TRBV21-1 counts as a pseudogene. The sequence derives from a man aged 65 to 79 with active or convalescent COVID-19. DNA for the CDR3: TGTGCCAGCAGCAGCCGAGGGGAGCAGTACTTC. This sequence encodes CASSSRGEQYF.